The 24 T cell receptor beta chains in this list originate from one sample, sequenced in a study of identical twins. TCRdb reprocessed the 5' RACE reads via MiXCR and lists one record per CDR3 protein. The table shows some 590,000 distinct CDR3 sequences, with roughly 9.5% occurring only once. These data were also filed under a second study, of yellow fever vaccine responses in identical twins.

Sequencing was performed on PBMCs. These receptors were taken from a woman aged 18-29 years in good health.

This clonotype was seen only a few times. The chain carries TRBV7-2 and TRBJ2-5, with D possibly matching TRBD1 (5 bases). The CDR3 sequence is 13 residues long. The germline V gene has CDR1 SGHTA and CDR2 FQGNSA. V was cut by 4 bases and J by 7 bases, with 13 bases left in between. The CDR3 loop reads CASSSDNLGTQYF. CDR3 nucleotide sequence: TGTGCCAGCAGCTCGGACAACCTTGGGACCCAGTACTTC.

This clonotype was detected many times. The rearrangement links TRBV5-1 to TRBJ2-1; TRBD1 or TRBD2 may be the D gene (6 bases each). In germline, CDR1 is SGHRS, CDR2 YFSETQ. Trimming left V 0 bases short and J 0 bases short, with 10 bases between. This CDR3 is built from 16 residues. The CDR3 sequence: CASSLEGGRSYNEQFF. DNA of the CDR3: TGCGCCAGCAGCTTGGAGGGGGGACGCTCCTACAATGAGCAGTTCTTC.

This clonotype came up many times. The chain has TRBV7-8 and TRBJ2-1, with D perhaps matching TRBD1 or TRBD2 (6 bases each). Germline CDR1 is SGHVS and CDR2 is FQNEAQ. Trimming removed 5 bases at V and 12 bases at J, with 23 bases between. CDR3 length equals 15 residues. CDR3 region: CASSLGGGGLLGQFF. CDR3 in DNA: TGTGCCAGCAGCCTCGGGGGTGGGGGGCTTCTCGGGCAGTTCTTC. The whole variable domain, remainder taken from reference TRBV7-8 and TRBJ2-1, is GAGVSQSPRYKVAKRGQDVALRCDPISGHVSLFWYQQALGQGPEFLTYFQNEAQLDKSGLPSDRFFAERPEGSVSTLKIQRTQQEDSAVYLCASSLGGGGLLGQFFGPGTRLTVL.

This sequence joins TRBV7-3 and TRBJ2-1, with 7 nucleotides matching TRBD2. Trimming removed 11 bases from V and 0 bases from J; junction bases left unmatched: 16. The germline CDR1 and CDR2 sequences are SGHTA and FQGTGA. The CDR3 totals 17 residues. This CDR3 reads CASSFSSGGSSYNEQFF. The CDR3 DNA sequence: TGTGCCTCCAGCTTCTCTTCCGGGGGGAGCTCCTACAATGAGCAGTTCTTC. The full variable domain, rest sourced from reference TRBV7-3 and TRBJ2-1, is GAGVSQTPSNKVTEKGKYVELRCDPISGHTALYWYRQSLGQGPEFLIYFQGTGAADDSGLPNDRFFAVRPEGSVSTLKIQRTERGDSAVYLCASSFSSGGSSYNEQFFGPGTRLTVL.

This clonotype was seen a few times. The J gene is TRBJ2-5, the V gene TRBV7-2; D is unresolved. The germline V gene encodes CDR1 SGHTA and CDR2 FQGNSA. With 4 bases removed from V and 2 bases from J, the gap between germline ends came to 2 bases. This CDR3 contains 11 residues. In DNA, the CDR3 is TGTACCAGCAGCTCACAAGAGACCCAGTACTTC. It is translated as CTSSSQETQYF.

This clonotype was recorded a few times. CDR3 DNA: TGTGCCAGCAGTGAACAGGGAAGCTATAATTCACCCCTCCACTTT. This gives the protein CASSEQGSYNSPLHF. The genes are TRBV6-1 and TRBJ1-6, with D perhaps matching TRBD1 (5 bases). CDR1 and CDR2 (germline): MNHNS, SASEGT. Trimming left V 2 bases short and J 3 bases short, with 8 bases between. The CDR3 extends over 15 amino acids.

In its sample, this clonotype was seen many times. V is TRBV5-1 and J is TRBJ2-7; D may be TRBD1 (5 bases). V was trimmed by 7 bases and J by 5 bases, leaving 13 bases between them. Germline CDR1 is SGHRS and CDR2 is YFSETQ. The CDR3 totals 12 residues. The CDR3 sequence: CASSQGFHEQYF. The CDR3 region has the DNA TGCGCCAGCTCGCAGGGATTCCACGAGCAGTACTTC.

This clonotype was counted only a few times. The chain recombines TRBV4-2 with TRBJ2-7; 10 bases match TRBD2. The trim removed 1 base at V and 6 bases at J, leaving 9 bases unmatched. Per germline, CDR1 LGHNA and CDR2 YNFKEQ. The CDR3 is made up of 16 amino acids. The CDR3 region is CASSQGDASGSREQYF. As DNA, the CDR3 is TGTGCCAGCAGCCAAGGTGACGCTAGCGGGAGTCGCGAGCAGTACTTC.

Note on this clonotype: A read error is possible here, since a much larger clone lies one base away. This chain joins TRBV29-1 and TRBJ2-1; a possible D gene is TRBD2 (5 bases). CDR1 and CDR2 from the germline V gene are SQVTM and ANQGSEA. The length of the CDR3 is 14 residues. The CDR3 protein is CSVAIPGSYNERFF. The CDR3 bases are TGCAGCGTTGCCATCCCGGGGTCCTACAATGAGCGGTTCTTC.

Ten or more counts support this clonotype. The rearrangement uses TRBV9 and TRBJ1-2; D ambiguous. The germline gives CDR1 SGDLS, CDR2 YYNGEE. The V end was cut by 0 bases, the J end by 2 bases, with 11 bases between. The CDR3 contains 15 residues. The CDR3 protein is CASSVGLPTNYGYTF. CDR3 sequence (DNA): TGTGCCAGCAGCGTAGGACTTCCAACGAACTATGGCTACACCTTC. Variable domain in full (rest from reference TRBV9 and TRBJ1-2): DSGVTQTPKHLITATGQRVTLRCSPRSGDLSVYWYQQSLDQGLQFLIQYYNGEERAKGNILERFSAQQFPDLHSELNLSSLELGDSALYFCASSVGLPTNYGYTFGSGTRLTVV.

This clonotype was recorded at least ten times. The rearrangement joins TRBV4-3 to TRBJ2-1; 11 bases are shared with TRBD2. Trimming cost V 4 bases and J 4 bases; bases outside gene matches: 3. Germline CDR1 is LGHNA and CDR2 is YSLEER. The CDR3 extends over 15 amino acids. CDR3 DNA sequence: TGCGCCAGCAGCCGAGGACTAGCGGGTTACAATGAGCAGTTCTTC. Translated: CASSRGLAGYNEQFF.

The sample holds many counts of this clonotype. This chain joins TRBV10-3 and TRBJ2-1; D is unresolved. The V gene lost 3 bases and the J gene lost 0 bases, with 3 bases spanning the gap. The CDR3 consists of 13 residues. Germline V gene data show CDR1 as ENHRY and CDR2 as SYGVKD. CDR3 amino acids: CAISDSSYNEQFF. CDR3 nucleotide sequence: TGTGCCATCAGTGACAGCTCCTACAATGAGCAGTTCTTC.

This clonotype was recorded many times. This chain links TRBV10-2 with TRBJ1-3; D ambiguous. Per the germline V gene, CDR1 is WSHSY and CDR2 is SAAADI. V was clipped by 0 bases and J by 0 bases, with 9 bases between them. The CDR3 loop spans 16 amino acids. In DNA, the CDR3 is TGCGCCAGCAGTGAGTCAACAGTACGCTCTGGAAACACCATATATTTT. Translated: CASSESTVRSGNTIYF.

The table lists this clonotype with many counts. The chain employs TRBV7-9 and TRBJ2-1; D may be TRBD2 (6 bases). V gave up 3 bases and J gave up 8 bases, with 8 bases separating them. Germline V gene sequence: CDR1 SEHNR, CDR2 FQNEAQ (reference sequence). The CDR3 is 12 amino acids. The CDR3 bases are TGTGCCAGCAGCTTGGGACTTGATGAGCAGTTCTTC. Translating it yields CASSLGLDEQFF.

This clonotype was recorded at least ten times. The gene calls are TRBV6-1 and TRBJ2-5, with 7 bases aligning to TRBD1. Trimming removed 6 bases from V and 3 bases from J; junction bases left unmatched: 7. Germline CDR1 is MNHNS and CDR2 is SASEGT. The CDR3 length is 14 residues. CDR3 amino acids: CASRPPQGKETQYF. The CDR3 nucleotides read TGTGCCAGCAGGCCCCCACAGGGGAAAGAGACCCAGTACTTC.

This clonotype came up many times. V gene TRBV3-1 combines with J gene TRBJ2-1, with TRBD1 matching 10 bases. Germline loops: CDR1 LGHDT, CDR2 YNNKEL (reference sequence). CDR3 size: 15 residues. V trimming: 4 bases; J trimming: 5 bases; junction bases outside the gene matches: 5. The CDR3 DNA sequence: TGTGCCAGCAGCCTAGGACAGGGGGTTGACAATGAGCAGTTCTTC. Translated: CASSLGQGVDNEQFF.

The chain carries TRBV3-1 and TRBJ2-5, with a tentative D call TRBD1 (5 bases). The CDR3 sequence is 14 residues long. The germline V gene has CDR1 LGHDT and CDR2 YNNKEL (reference sequence). V dropped 4 bases and J dropped 5 bases, with 14 bases sitting between them. In DNA, the CDR3 is TGTGCCAGCAGCCCCCTTGGGGCAGGGGAGACCCAGTACTTC. Translated: CASSPLGAGETQYF.

In its sample, this clonotype was seen many times. The rearrangement links TRBV10-3 to TRBJ2-7; no clear D. The V end was cut by 11 bases, the J end by 0 bases, with 11 bases between. Germline-derived CDR1 and CDR2 are ENHRY and SYGVKD. The CDR3 is 12 residues long. CDR3 residues: CAALGTSYEQYF. The CDR3 coding sequence is TGTGCCGCCCTCGGTACCTCCTACGAGCAGTACTTC.

On this clonotype: Germline is not matched at one junction end, which may reflect a read error. This rearrangement joins TRBV20-1 to TRBJ2-6, with no clear D. The length of the CDR3 is 19 residues. Per germline, CDR1 DFQATT and CDR2 SNEGSKA (reference sequence). The CDR3 is CCATEADSPVSRWANVLTF. The CDR3 DNA is TGCTGTGCTACAGAGGCTGATTCCCCGGTTTCTCGATGGGCCAACGTCCTGACTTTC.

The V call is TRBV9, the J call TRBJ2-4, with 9 bases matching TRBD1. The junction had 9 bases not matched to a gene; V was cut back by 3 bases and J by 2 bases. The CDR3 contains 17 residues. Germline loops: CDR1 SGDLS, CDR2 YYNGEE. In DNA, the CDR3 is TGTGCCAGCAGCGACCCAACAGGGGGCGCGACCAAAAACATTCAGTACTTC. Translating gives CASSDPTGGATKNIQYF.

In this sample, this clonotype turned up many times. V and J are TRBV6-5 and TRBJ1-2; 7 nucleotides line up with TRBD1. The trim removed 6 bases at V and 4 bases at J, leaving 2 bases unmatched. The CDR3 has 12 amino acids. The germline gives CDR1 MNHEY, CDR2 SVGAGI. The CDR3 bases are TGTGCCAGCAGCTGGACAGGCTATGGCTACACCTTC. Its protein product is CASSWTGYGYTF.

CDR3 sequence reads: CASSQVDRGRREQYF. DNA of the CDR3: TGTGCCAGCAGCCAAGTTGACAGGGGGCGTCGCGAGCAGTACTTC. The genes are TRBV4-2 and TRBJ2-7; 10 bases are shared with TRBD1. Germline CDR1 reads LGHNA; CDR2 reads YNFKEQ. The CDR3 runs to 15 residues. V was clipped by 1 base and J by 6 bases; unmatched bases: 6.

The chain has TRBV20-1 and TRBJ1-4; the D is unclear. Looked up from germline, CDR1 is DFQATT and CDR2 is SNEGSKA (reference sequence). Trimming took 3 bases from V and 7 from J, leaving 12 bases between them. This CDR3 has 13 amino acids. The CDR3 DNA reads as TGCAGTGCTAGTACACTCCTCTTTGAAAAACTGTTTTTT. This sequence encodes CSASTLLFEKLFF.

There are many counts of this clonotype. The chain couples TRBV20-1 to TRBJ2-2; a possible D gene is TRBD1 (6 bases). This CDR3 is built from 13 residues. Per germline, CDR1 DFQATT and CDR2 SNEGSKA (reference sequence). V lost 5 bases and J 5 bases, leaving 12 bases between the germline ends. CDR3 sequence reads: CSASGTRTGELFF. CDR3 DNA: TGCAGTGCTTCTGGGACACGAACCGGGGAGCTGTTTTTT.